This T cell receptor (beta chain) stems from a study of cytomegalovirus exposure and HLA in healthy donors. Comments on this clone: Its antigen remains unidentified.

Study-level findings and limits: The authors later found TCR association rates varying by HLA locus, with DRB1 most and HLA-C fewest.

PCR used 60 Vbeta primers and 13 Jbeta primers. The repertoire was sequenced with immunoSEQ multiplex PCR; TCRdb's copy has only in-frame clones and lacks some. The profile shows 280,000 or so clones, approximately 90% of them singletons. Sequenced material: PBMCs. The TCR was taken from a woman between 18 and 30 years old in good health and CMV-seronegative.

CDR3 sequence reads: CASSSETSGGSSYNEQFF. CDR3 coding DNA: TGTGCCAGCAGCTCCGAGACTAGCGGGGGGTCCTCCTACAATGAGCAGTTCTTC. The chain uses TRBV7-9 and TRBJ2-1; 13 bases match TRBD2. The J segment lost 0 bases and the V segment lost 4 bases, leaving 6 bases of the junction unmatched. The CDR3 spans 18 residues. In germline, CDR1 is SEHNR, CDR2 FQNEAQ (reference sequence). The entire variable domain, with the rest obtained from reference TRBV7-9 and TRBJ2-1, is as follows: DTGVSQNPRHKITKRGQNVTFRCDPISEHNRLYWYRQTLGQGPEFLTYFQNEAQLEKSRLLSDRFSAERPKGSFSTLEIQRTEQGDSAMYLCASSSETSGGSSYNEQFFGPGTRLTVL.